The 27 T cell receptor beta chains in this list originate from one sample, sequenced in a study of technical replicates of blood from a few donors. Profiled with immunoSEQ multiplex PCR; TCRdb holds only in-frame clones, not every one. The table has under 85,000 clones, 95% to 98% seen once; the top ten hold 0.2% to 0.3%. Sample: T cells isolated from PBMCs. These receptors were collected from a human donor in good health.

CDR3 nucleotide sequence: TGTGCCAGCAGCCCGGGACTAGCGGGAGGCTACGAGCAGTACTTC. Its translation: CASSPGLAGGYEQYF. V and J are TRBV9 and TRBJ2-7, with 15 nucleotides matching TRBD2. Trimming took 4 bases from V and 3 from J; bases not matched to a gene: 2. Germline loops: CDR1 SGDLS, CDR2 YYNGEE. This CDR3 has 15 amino acids.

The chain has TRBV6-1 and TRBJ1-1; D unresolved. The CDR3 is made up of 15 amino acids. Germline V lookup: CDR1 MNHNS, CDR2 SASEGT. V lost 3 bases and J lost 1, with 12 bases in between. The CDR3 loop is CASSDFGLRNTEAFF. The CDR3 nucleotides read TGTGCCAGCAGTGATTTCGGGTTACGGAACACTGAAGCTTTCTTT.

This sequence joins TRBV6-1 and TRBJ2-7, with a weak D call TRBD2 (6 bases). V gave up 5 bases and J gave up 0 bases, with 11 bases separating them. Per germline, CDR1 MNHNS and CDR2 SASEGT. CDR3 length: 14 amino acids. As DNA, the CDR3 is TGTGCCAGCAGTCCGGGACTTCGCTCCTACGAGCAGTACTTC. It specifies CASSPGLRSYEQYF.

The J gene is TRBJ2-1, the V gene TRBV4-2, with a weak D call TRBD2 (6 bases). The germline V gene has CDR1 LGHNA and CDR2 YNFKEQ. V was cut by 0 bases and J by 5 bases, with 14 bases left in between. The CDR3 runs to 16 residues. The CDR3 here is CASSQEDGSGNNEQFF. The CDR3 region has the DNA TGTGCCAGCAGCCAAGAGGACGGTAGCGGCAACAATGAGCAGTTCTTC.

This sequence joins TRBV7-2 and TRBJ1-3; no definite D call. The CDR3 extends over 14 amino acids. Germline lookup yields CDR1 SGHTA and CDR2 FQGNSA. V was shortened by 1 base and J by 3 bases, with 7 bases between the two germline ends. CDR3 loop: CASSLGLFGNTIYF. CDR3 nucleotide sequence: TGTGCCAGCAGCTTAGGACTCTTTGGAAACACCATATATTTT. The entire variable domain, with the rest obtained from reference TRBV7-2 and TRBJ1-3, is as follows: GAGVSQSPSNKVTEKGKDVELRCDPISGHTALYWYRQSLGQGLEFLIYFQGNSAPDKSGLPSDRFSAERTGGSVSTLTIQRTQQEDSAVYLCASSLGLFGNTIYFGEGSWLTVV.

The rearrangement links TRBV7-9 to TRBJ2-7; 8 nucleotides match TRBD2. V gave up 3 bases and J gave up 3 bases; unmatched junction bases: 4. CDR3 length equals 14 residues. Germline-derived CDR1 and CDR2 are SEHNR and FQNEAQ (reference sequence). The CDR3 region has the DNA TGTGCCAGCAGCTTGACTAGCGTAGACTACGAGCAGTACTTC. It codes for CASSLTSVDYEQYF.

This chain uses TRBV11-2 with TRBJ1-3; D call uncertain. Trimming cost V 1 base and J 0 bases, with 10 bases left between them. Germline V gene sequence: CDR1 SGHAT, CDR2 FQNNGV. CDR3 length equals 16 residues. CDR3 nucleotides: TGTGCCAGCAGCTTAGTCGAGGTCTTCTCTGGAAACACCATATATTTT. Its protein product is CASSLVEVFSGNTIYF.

This clone has just one count. This rearrangement joins TRBV29-1 to TRBJ2-3; 9 nucleotides agree with TRBD1. J gave up 3 bases and V 1 base, and 11 bases lay outside the gene matches. The CDR3 sequence is 17 residues long. Germline V lookup: CDR1 SQVTM, CDR2 ANQGSEA. In DNA form, the CDR3 reads TGCAGCGTTGAAGTTACTGACAGGGGGAGGTCGACAGATACGCAGTATTTT. This gives the protein CSVEVTDRGRSTDTQYF.

The rearrangement uses TRBV7-9 and TRBJ2-1; unclear D gene. Germline lookup yields CDR1 SEHNR and CDR2 FQNEAQ (reference sequence). The CDR3 is 13 amino acids. V lost 1 base, J lost 6 bases, and 7 bases lay in between. In DNA form, the CDR3 reads TGTGCCAGCAGCTTAGGGGCAGGCAATGAGCAGTTCTTC. Translating gives CASSLGAGNEQFF.

CDR3 nucleotides: TGTGCCAGCAGTTTCAGGCGTTCCTCCTACAATGAGCAGTTCTTC. Translating it yields CASSFRRSSYNEQFF. The gene calls are TRBV27 and TRBJ2-1; D is unclear. Germline values: CDR1 MNHEY, CDR2 SMNVEV (reference sequence). The CDR3 contains 15 residues. V was pared by 3 bases and J by 0 bases, with 9 bases between.

With respect to this clone: This sample also contains other DNA sequences that code for the same CDR3. This chain uses TRBV9 with TRBJ1-1, with D perhaps TRBD1 (5 bases). Germline V gene sequence: CDR1 SGDLS, CDR2 YYNGEE. V was cut by 4 bases and J by 5 bases, with 18 bases left in between. The CDR3 totals 15 residues. The CDR3 coding sequence is TGTGCCAGCAGCCCCCAGGCCAGGGAGGGGACTGAAGCTTTCTTT. It yields the protein CASSPQAREGTEAFF.

V usage is TRBV10-3 and J usage is TRBJ1-3, with TRBD1 matching over 7 bases. CDR3 size: 16 residues. Unmatched junction bases numbered 17, after V lost 11 bases and J lost 4 bases. Germline CDR1 is ENHRY and CDR2 is SYGVKD. The CDR3 nucleotides are TGTGCCGCCACCGGGACAGCCGGTTCCCTCGGAAACACCATATATTTT. Encoded protein: CAATGTAGSLGNTIYF.

The chain links TRBV19 to TRBJ2-3, with 10 bases identical to TRBD1. The V and J ends lost 5 bases and 5 bases, in that order; junction bases with no gene match: 4. CDR1 and CDR2 (germline): LNHDA, SQIVND (reference sequence). The CDR3 length is 14 residues. The CDR3 loop is CASSDRGHRDTQYF. CDR3 DNA: TGTGCCAGTAGTGACAGGGGGCATCGAGATACGCAGTATTTT.

The V gene is TRBV5-8, the J gene TRBJ2-6; D not resolved. Germline lookup yields CDR1 SGHTS and CDR2 YDEGEE. This CDR3 has 15 amino acids. V lost 1 base to trimming and J lost 0 bases, with 5 bases between them. Here the CDR3 DNA reads TGTGCCAGCAGCTTGCGGTACTCTGGGGCCAACGTCCTGACTTTC. It yields the protein CASSLRYSGANVLTF.

This clone was seen only once. The genes are TRBV7-3 and TRBJ2-7, with D maybe TRBD1 (5 bases). CDR1 and CDR2 (germline): SGHTA, FQGTGA. V was trimmed by 6 bases and J by 9 bases, leaving 12 bases between them. The CDR3 totals 11 residues. The CDR3 sequence is CASRVQGGQYF. For the CDR3, the DNA is TGTGCCAGCAGGGTCCAGGGTGGGCAGTACTTC.

This clone was recorded only once. The chain couples TRBV6-6 to TRBJ2-7; 12 bases match TRBD2. The CDR3 runs 15 residues. From germline, CDR1 is MNHNY and CDR2 SVGAGI (reference sequence). J was trimmed by 7 bases and V by 5 bases; bases with no gene match: 9. The CDR3: CASSQPRLAGEEQYF. The CDR3 bases are TGTGCCAGCAGTCAACCAAGACTAGCGGGAGAAGAGCAGTACTTC.

The chain uses TRBV28 and TRBJ2-7; 7 nucleotides line up with TRBD1. Germline V gene lookup returns CDR1 MDHEN and CDR2 SYDVKM. V trimming: 11 bases; J trimming: 4 bases; junction bases outside the gene matches: 11. CDR3 length: 13 residues. The chain's CDR3 is CAGSRQGPYEQYF. The CDR3 DNA is TGTGCCGGGTCAAGACAGGGTCCTTACGAGCAGTACTTC.

The gene calls are TRBV7-9 and TRBJ2-7; perhaps TRBD1 as D (6 bases). CDR1 and CDR2 from the germline V gene are SEHNR and FQNEAQ (reference sequence). Trimming left V 3 bases short and J 3 bases short, with 9 bases between. The CDR3 is 13 amino acids. The DNA for the CDR3 is TGTGCCAGCAGCTTGGAACAGGGCTACGAGCAGTACTTC. Protein sequence: CASSLEQGYEQYF.

This sequence joins TRBV6-5 and TRBJ1-5; 7 nucleotides align to TRBD1. Germline CDR1 MNHEY, CDR2 SVGAGI. This CDR3 has 14 amino acids. With 6 bases clipped from V and 3 bases from J, the junction kept 5 bases outside the gene matches. CDR3 bases: TGTGCCAGCAGGCCCGGGACAGCCAATCAGCCCCAGCATTTT. It encodes CASRPGTANQPQHF.

The chain combines TRBV18 with TRBJ1-1; D is uncertain. Germline V lookup: CDR1 KGHSH, CDR2 LQKENI. The germline V and J ends were trimmed by 2 bases and 3 bases, with 13 bases remaining between them. This CDR3 contains 15 residues. The CDR3 region is CASSPYVISDTEAFF. In DNA, the CDR3 is TGTGCCAGCTCACCATACGTGATAAGCGACACTGAAGCTTTCTTT.

This clone showed up just once. The chain has TRBV5-5 and TRBJ2-1; 14 bases line up with TRBD2. J gave up 12 bases and V 3 bases, and 11 bases lay outside the gene matches. The CDR3 spans 16 residues. Germline-derived CDR1 and CDR2 are SGHKS and YYEKEE (reference sequence). The CDR3 coding sequence is TGTGCCAGCAGCTACCCCGGGACTAGCGGGAGTTTCGGGCAGTTCTTC. Translating it yields CASSYPGTSGSFGQFF. The whole variable domain, filled in from reference TRBV5-5 and TRBJ2-1, reads DAGVTQSPTHLIKTRGQQVTLRCSPISGHKSVSWYQQVLGQGPQFIFQYYEKEERGRGNFPDRFSARQFPNYSSELNVNALLLGDSALYLCASSYPGTSGSFGQFFGPGTRLTVL.

This rearrangement joins TRBV13 to TRBJ2-3; 7 nucleotides align to TRBD1. V dropped 5 bases and J dropped 0; count of bases not matched to a gene: 11. The germline V gene has CDR1 PRHDT and CDR2 FYEKMQ (reference sequence). The CDR3 is 17 residues long. The DNA of the CDR3 is TGTGCCAGCAGCGCGACAGGGACCTACTCTAGCACAGATACGCAGTATTTT. Its translation: CASSATGTYSSTDTQYF.

The chain carries TRBV7-9 and TRBJ2-7, with TRBD2 matching over 9 bases. The germline V gene has CDR1 SEHNR and CDR2 FQNEAQ (reference sequence). Trimming cost V 6 bases and J 2 bases; bases outside gene matches: 5. The CDR3 runs to 14 residues. The CDR3 sequence: CASSESGRTYEQYF. The CDR3, as DNA: TGTGCCAGCAGTGAGAGCGGGAGGACCTACGAGCAGTACTTC.

This rearrangement joins TRBV30 to TRBJ2-3, with D possibly being TRBD1 (6 bases). V was trimmed by 3 bases and J by 4 bases, leaving 11 bases between them. The germline CDR1 and CDR2 sequences are GTSNPN and SVGIG (reference sequence). CDR3 length: 13 amino acids. Written as DNA, the CDR3 is TGTGCCTGGAGCGCAGGGGAGCCAGATACGCAGTATTTT. Translation gives CAWSAGEPDTQYF.

The rearrangement links TRBV9 to TRBJ2-1; 9 bases are shared with TRBD2. In germline, CDR1 is SGDLS, CDR2 YYNGEE. Trimming took 0 bases from V and 9 from J; bases not matched to a gene: 4. The CDR3 has 14 amino acids. The CDR3 reads CASSVDGLASEQFF. In DNA form, the CDR3 reads TGTGCCAGCAGCGTAGACGGACTAGCGTCTGAGCAGTTCTTC.

The chain uses TRBV7-6 and TRBJ1-1; TRBD1 matches 7 bases. V was clipped by 3 bases and J by 4 bases; unmatched bases: 5. The CDR3 consists of 14 residues. Germline V gene data show CDR1 as SGHVS and CDR2 as FNYEAQ. CDR3 nucleotides: TGTGCCAGCAGCTTCCACAGGGGAGGCACTGAAGCTTTCTTT. It yields the protein CASSFHRGGTEAFF.

The chain combines TRBV29-1 with TRBJ2-1; TRBD1 aligns across 8 bases. The CDR3 extends over 17 amino acids. Germline V gene data show CDR1 as SQVTM and CDR2 as ANQGSEA. Losses at the gene ends were 1 base for V and 10 bases for J; bases not matched to a gene: 18. The CDR3 bases are TGCAGCGTTGAAGGAAACAGGGGGTATACCTTGGAAGGCGAGCAGTTCTTC. It codes for CSVEGNRGYTLEGEQFF.